These T cell receptor beta chains were read from a single sample in a study of OX40 agonist ivuxolimab in advanced cancers. Repertoires were generated with immunoSEQ multiplex PCR, while TCRdb's copy carries only in-frame clones and drops some. The sample has 75,000 to 100,000 clones, under 95% seen once. The sample here was CD4+ or CD8+ T cells sorted from blood, taken in a trial of the OX40 agonist ivuxolimab. These receptors were collected from an adult with an advanced solid tumor such as melanoma, head and neck, liver or kidney cancer. Each CDR3 is given with its conserved first and last residue. The D gene is left open where the match is weak. Only some rows state a clone size, as once, few, many or a class for expanded clones.

J gene	D gene	V gene	clone size	CDR3 DNA	CDR3 protein
TRBJ2-3	TRBD2	TRBV29-1	.	TGCAGCGTCCCTGATCGGGCGGGAGGGCCAAGGGATACGCAGTATTTT	CSVPDRAGGPRDTQYF
TRBJ2-5	.	TRBV9	.	TGTGCCAGCAGCCCCTCGCCGGGATCTGGAGAGACCCAGTACTTC	CASSPSPGSGETQYF
TRBJ2-1	TRBD2	TRBV29-1	.	TGCAGCGTTGATCGGACTAGCGCCTACAATGAGCAGTTCTTC	CSVDRTSAYNEQFF
TRBJ1-2	.	TRBV28	once	TGTGCCAGCAGTTCCCGAGTCCTAGGGATATTAGCGCGGGCCTATGGCTACACCTTC	CASSSRVLGILARAYGYTF
TRBJ1-3	.	TRBV11-2	.	TGTGCCAGCAGCTTATGGCATGACAGCTCTGGAAACACCATATATTTT	CASSLWHDSSGNTIYF
TRBJ2-6	.	TRBV4-3	.	TGCGCCAGCAGCCAAGTCGAGGAAAGGGTCAACGACATCTCTGGGGCCAACGTCCTGACTTTC	CASSQVEERVNDISGANVLTF
TRBJ2-3	.	TRBV19	.	TGTGCCAGTAGTAGGGGGGTTAGCACAGATACGCAGTATTTT	CASSRGVSTDTQYF
TRBJ2-7	.	TRBV7-9	.	TGTGCCAGCAGCTTAGCGCTAGGACAGAAGACTTACGAGCAGTACTTC	CASSLALGQKTYEQYF
TRBJ2-1	TRBD2	TRBV19	.	TGTGCCAGTAGGAGACTAGCGGGCAATGAGCAGTTCTTC	CASRRLAGNEQFF
TRBJ2-6	TRBD1	TRBV18	.	TGTGCCAGCTCACCAGGGGACAGCCCCTCTGGGGCCAACGTCCTGACTTTC	CASSPGDSPSGANVLTF
TRBJ2-5	.	TRBV6-5	.	TGTGCCAGCAGTTACCGTGGGGCAGAGACCCAGTACTTC	CASSYRGAETQYF
TRBJ1-2	.	TRBV27	.	TGTGCCAGCAGTCCCCTACAGAGGAACTATGGCTACACCTTC	CASSPLQRNYGYTF
TRBJ2-7	.	TRBV5-6	once	TGTGCCAGCAGCTTGGAGGCTAGCTCCTACGAGCAGTACTTC	CASSLEASSYEQYF
TRBJ2-7	TRBD1	TRBV5-1	.	TGCGCCAGCAGCTTCGGACAGGGAAAAGGGCAGTACTTC	CASSFGQGKGQYF
TRBJ2-7	TRBD2	TRBV13	few	TGTGCCAGCAGCTCCGCCCTAGCGGGGTCGGCCTACGAGCAGTACTTC	CASSSALAGSAYEQYF
TRBJ2-2	.	TRBV27	.	TGTGCCAGCATCCAGACGAACACCGGGGAGCTGTTTTTT	CASIQTNTGELFF
TRBJ1-2	.	TRBV13	.	TGTGCCAGCAGCTTAGGGAGGGCAAAAGGCTACACCTTC	CASSLGRAKGYTF
TRBJ1-1	.	TRBV30	.	TGTGCCTGGAGTGGGGGGGCTGAAGCTTTCTTT	CAWSGGAEAFF
TRBJ2-6	.	TRBV6-1	once	TGTGCCAGCAGTGAAGCTTTCCTTTACTCCACCTCTGGGGCCAACGTCCTGACTTTC	CASSEAFLYSTSGANVLTF
TRBJ2-5	TRBD1	TRBV9	.	TGTGCCAGCAGCGTTCGGGACAGGACTCAAGAGACCCAGTACTTC	CASSVRDRTQETQYF
TRBJ2-5	.	TRBV7-2	once	TGTGCCAGCAGCCCGGGGGGCCGAGAGACCCAGTACTTC	CASSPGGRETQYF
TRBJ2-7	TRBD2	TRBV19	.	TGTGCCAGTAGCATAAGCGGGGATGGCAAGTACGAGCAGTACTTC	CASSISGDGKYEQYF
TRBJ2-1	.	TRBV6-1	.	TGTGCCAGCAGTGATAGAGTTCGTCCCTACAATGAGCAGTTCTTC	CASSDRVRPYNEQFF
TRBJ1-3	.	TRBV19	.	TGTGCCAGTAGTAGAGACGAGGACTCTGGAAACACCATATATTTT	CASSRDEDSGNTIYF
TRBJ1-2	TRBD1	TRBV25-1	once	TGTGCCAGCAGCTGGGACAGGGAAGGGTATGGCTACACCTTC	CASSWDREGYGYTF
TRBJ1-1	.	TRBV11-3	.	TGTGCCAGCAGCACAGACAGTTACACTGAAGCTTTCTTT	CASSTDSYTEAFF
TRBJ2-2	TRBD2	TRBV11-2	.	TGTGCCAGCAGCTTATTTCGGAGGACTAGCGGGGAGAACACCGGGGAGCTGTTTTTT	CASSLFRRTSGENTGELFF
TRBJ1-5	.	TRBV27	few	TGTGCCAGCAGAACGGCGCCCTATAGCAATCAGCCCCAGCATTTT	CASRTAPYSNQPQHF
TRBJ2-5	.	TRBV14	.	TGTGCCAGCAGCCATGACGAAAGCCAAGAGACCCAGTACTTC	CASSHDESQETQYF
TRBJ2-3	.	TRBV7-8	once	TGTGCCAGCAGCTTCCGGGTCTACACAGATACGCAGTATTTT	CASSFRVYTDTQYF
TRBJ2-7	TRBD1	TRBV4-1	.	TGCGCCAGCAGCATCAGACAGGGGGCCTACGAGCAGTACTTC	CASSIRQGAYEQYF
TRBJ2-7	TRBD1	TRBV6-5	.	TGTGCCAGCAGTCTCGGACAGGGAAATTTCTACGAGCAGTACTTC	CASSLGQGNFYEQYF
TRBJ2-3	TRBD1	TRBV29-1	.	TGCAGCGTAGTACCGGGACAGGGGGCGCCCACAGATACGCAGTATTTT	CSVVPGQGAPTDTQYF
TRBJ2-3	TRBD2	TRBV7-8	.	TGTGCCAGCAGCCGACTAGCGGGAGTCTCAGATACGCAGTATTTT	CASSRLAGVSDTQYF
TRBJ1-2	.	TRBV19	.	TGTGCCAGTAGTATTAACGATAACTATGGCTACACCTTC	CASSINDNYGYTF
TRBJ1-1	.	TRBV9	.	TGTGCCAGCAGCTCCCCGGAAGGTGGTACTGAAGCTTTCTTT	CASSSPEGGTEAFF
TRBJ2-3	.	TRBV12-5	.	TGTGCTAGTGGTTTGGTGGCGACCCTCGGGCGGGATACGCAGTATTTT	CASGLVATLGRDTQYF
TRBJ2-5	.	TRBV30	.	TGTGCCTGGAGTGGGGGGGCTAGCTGGACGGAGACCCAGTACTTC	CAWSGGASWTETQYF
TRBJ2-5	TRBD1	TRBV19	once	TGTGCCAGTAGTATTATCCCGACAGGGGAAAAGCAAGAGACCCAGTACTTC	CASSIIPTGEKQETQYF
TRBJ2-2	.	TRBV4-3	.	TGCGCCAGCAGCCAAGATTTCGGGGGATCCGGGGAGCTGTTTTTT	CASSQDFGGSGELFF
TRBJ2-7	.	TRBV21-1	.	TGTGCCAGCAGATCGGACAAGCACTACGAGCAGTACTTC	CASRSDKHYEQYF
TRBJ1-1	TRBD1	TRBV7-2	few	TGTGCCAGCAGTCGGGACAGGGTGAACACTGAAGCTTTCTTT	CASSRDRVNTEAFF
TRBJ2-4	TRBD1	TRBV2	.	TGTGCCAGCAGGACGACAGGGCCACTAGCCAAAAACATTCAGTACTTC	CASRTTGPLAKNIQYF
TRBJ1-1	.	TRBV27	.	TGTGCCAGCAGTTCGTACAGGATCTTCACTGAAGCTTTCTTT	CASSSYRIFTEAFF
TRBJ1-1	.	TRBV7-9	.	TGTGCCAGCAGCTTAGCCTCGGGGGATGAAGCTTTCTTT	CASSLASGDEAFF
TRBJ2-7	TRBD1	TRBV9	once	TGTGCCAGCAGCTCCGATTCCGGGACAGGCTCCTACGAGCAGTACTTC	CASSSDSGTGSYEQYF
TRBJ2-7	.	TRBV7-8	.	TGTGCCAGCAGCTTAGTTGGGACAAACTACGAGCAGTACTTC	CASSLVGTNYEQYF